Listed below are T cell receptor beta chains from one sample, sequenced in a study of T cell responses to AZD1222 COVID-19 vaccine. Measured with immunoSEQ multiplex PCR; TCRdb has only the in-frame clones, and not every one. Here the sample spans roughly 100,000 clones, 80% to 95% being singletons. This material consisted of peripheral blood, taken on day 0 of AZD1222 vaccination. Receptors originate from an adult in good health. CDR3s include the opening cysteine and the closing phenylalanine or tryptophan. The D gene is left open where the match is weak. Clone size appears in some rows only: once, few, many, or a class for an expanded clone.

CDR3aa: CASSFFSREAFF
CDR3nt: TGTGCCAGCAGTTTTTTTTCCCGGGAAGCTTTCTTT
v_gene: TRBV12-3/TRBV12-4
j_gene: TRBJ1-1
d_gene: NA
abundance: few

CDR3aa: CASSYPAPGSPLHF
CDR3nt: TGTGCCAGCAGTTACCCCGCCCCGGGCTCACCCCTCCACTTT
v_gene: TRBV6-6
j_gene: TRBJ1-6
d_gene: NA
abundance: NA

CDR3aa: CASSPTTGVLQPYNEQFF
CDR3nt: TGTGCCAGCAGCCCTACGACAGGGGTCTTACAACCCTACAATGAGCAGTTCTTC
v_gene: TRBV7-6
j_gene: TRBJ2-1
d_gene: TRBD1
abundance: NA

CDR3aa: CASSQGSNQPQHF
CDR3nt: TGCGCCAGCAGCCAGGGTTCTAATCAGCCCCAGCATTTT
v_gene: TRBV5-1
j_gene: TRBJ1-5
d_gene: NA
abundance: once

CDR3aa: CASSPGSRRDNEQFF
CDR3nt: TGTGCCAGCAGCCCCGGGAGTAGGCGGGACAATGAGCAGTTCTTC
v_gene: TRBV11-2
j_gene: TRBJ2-1
d_gene: NA
abundance: NA

CDR3aa: CASRRDREDGYTF
CDR3nt: TGTGCCAGCAGGAGAGACAGGGAAGATGGCTACACCTTC
v_gene: TRBV2
j_gene: TRBJ1-2
d_gene: TRBD1
abundance: NA

CDR3aa: CASRRQDHSGNTIYF
CDR3nt: TGTGCCAGCAGAAGACAGGACCACTCTGGAAACACCATATATTTT
v_gene: TRBV2
j_gene: TRBJ1-3
d_gene: NA
abundance: NA

CDR3aa: CASSLTRGNTEAFF
CDR3nt: TGTGCCAGCAGTTTGACACGGGGGAACACTGAAGCTTTCTTT
v_gene: TRBV27
j_gene: TRBJ1-1
d_gene: NA
abundance: NA

CDR3aa: CASSYKSPGLASEQYF
CDR3nt: TGTGCCAGCAGCTACAAAAGTCCGGGACTAGCGAGCGAGCAGTACTTC
v_gene: TRBV13
j_gene: TRBJ2-7
d_gene: TRBD2
abundance: NA

CDR3aa: CASSPPPSNEQFF
CDR3nt: TGTGCCAGCAGTCCGCCCCCCAGTAATGAGCAGTTCTTC
v_gene: TRBV12-3/TRBV12-4
j_gene: TRBJ2-1
d_gene: NA
abundance: once

CDR3aa: CATSRDIVGGPGNTIYF
CDR3nt: TGTGCCACCAGCAGAGATATAGTCGGGGGGCCTGGAAACACCATATATTTT
v_gene: TRBV15
j_gene: TRBJ1-3
d_gene: NA
abundance: NA

CDR3aa: CASSQAGGADYGYTF
CDR3nt: TGTGCCAGCAGCCAAGCAGGGGGGGCTGACTATGGCTACACCTTC
v_gene: TRBV3-1/TRBV3-2
j_gene: TRBJ1-2
d_gene: TRBD1
abundance: once

CDR3aa: CASRTEGQGFREQYF
CDR3nt: TGTGCCAGCAGGACCGAGGGACAGGGGTTTCGCGAGCAGTACTTC
v_gene: TRBV28
j_gene: TRBJ2-7
d_gene: TRBD1
abundance: NA